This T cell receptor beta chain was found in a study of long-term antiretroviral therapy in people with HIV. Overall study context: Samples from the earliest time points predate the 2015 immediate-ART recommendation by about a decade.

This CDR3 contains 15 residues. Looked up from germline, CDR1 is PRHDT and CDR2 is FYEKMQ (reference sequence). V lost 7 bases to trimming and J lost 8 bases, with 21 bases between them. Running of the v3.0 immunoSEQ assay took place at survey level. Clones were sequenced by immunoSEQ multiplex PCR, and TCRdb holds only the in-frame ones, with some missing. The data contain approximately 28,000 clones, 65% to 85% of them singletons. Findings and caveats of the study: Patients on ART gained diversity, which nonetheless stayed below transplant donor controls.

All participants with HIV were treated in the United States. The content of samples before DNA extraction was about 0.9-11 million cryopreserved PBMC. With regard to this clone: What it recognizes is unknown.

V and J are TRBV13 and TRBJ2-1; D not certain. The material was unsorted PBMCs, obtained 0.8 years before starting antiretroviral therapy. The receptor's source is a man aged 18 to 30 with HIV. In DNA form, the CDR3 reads TGTGCCAGCACCTCGGTTCTCGCAGGTGGACATGAGCAGTTCTTC. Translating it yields CASTSVLAGGHEQFF.